This record looks at one TCR beta chain sequence and its context. Its target antigen remains unknown. No qualities accompany the bases; no much larger clone lies one base away. The germline ends are 17 bases apart after V is trimmed by 6 bases and J by 9 bases. CDR1 is given as MNHEY and CDR2 as SVGAGI, both from the germline V gene. The CDR3 goes from the cysteine to the phenylalanine over 13 residues. Left in the record is the CDR3 DNA by itself, 39 bases read in frame from the first base. Separate from the approximately 730-subject first cohort, the validation cohort of 95 to 150 subjects was the group to which the donors belonged. This sample stems from a study of cytomegalovirus exposure and HLA in healthy donors (dated by TCRdb to 2017 to 2019). Regarding the complete study: A later analysis indicated that the 130 or so validation repertoires were generated on the platform also employed for the roughly 650 repertoires of the first cohort. The aim of the study was to test whether cataloging public T cell receptors could identify signatures of past pathogen exposure. In addition to the first cohort of 666 subjects, a separate validation cohort of 130 or so different subjects was used. To predict cytomegalovirus infection status, the study brought together high-throughput TCR immunosequencing, statistical association of individual TCRs with disease status, and machine learning. Beyond this particular receptor, the publication reports: Across donors, most TCR sequences were observed very rarely, whereas some public TCRs were present in many individuals. A later analysis found that TCRs clustered in the first cohort also tended to co-occur in the roughly 120 validation repertoires, with more than 90% of cluster scores above 0. A total of 150 or so TCR beta chains were listed by the study as associated with cytomegalovirus. The authors suggested that the approach could potentially be generalized to other disease states and immunological phenotypes. Three of the identified cytomegalovirus-associated TCR beta chains were confirmed in vitro to be specific for cytomegalovirus antigens. Cytomegalovirus status was reported to be diagnosed by the classifier with high specificity and sensitivity in both the original and validation cohorts. A later analysis lacked HLA typing for the validation cohort, so it scored co-occurrence in that cohort across all 120 or so repertoires.

Libraries were constructed by the immunoSEQ multiplex PCR assay. The source study handled its data this way. A statistical classification framework was built for diagnosing cytomegalovirus status from the catalog of TCR beta chain sequences. The source is immuneACCESS, and TCRdb retained only in-frame sequences with V and J called. Part of the clones is not carried over; for the studies checked, unresolved V genes explain less than half of this, and the remainder is unexplained. V, J and clone size are taken as reported in that table, and D and trimming were inferred from the DNA itself. Across this sample there are 150,000 to 180,000 clones, with 85% to 90% seen only once. The ten largest clones add up to about 2.2% of the sample.

The rearrangement joined TRBV6-5 to TRBJ1-2; TRBD1 might be the D gene, on 5 matching bases. Sequencing was performed on PBMCs. This clonotype originated in a human donor in good health. The CDR3 corresponds to CASRVTGGISYTF. The nucleotides read TGTGCCAGCAGGGTAACAGGCGGGATAAGCTACACCTTC.